This T cell receptor (beta chain) came from a study of CD8 T cells in ankylosing spondylitis. This CDR3 is built from 15 residues. Between the trimmed V and J ends, which lost 0 bases and 1 base, there was a span of 10 bases. Germline CDR1 MNHEY, CDR2 SVGAGI. Overall study findings and caveats: Typical of ankylosing spondylitis blood, it appeared, was a TCR beta motif of seven to nine highly homologous variants. CD8+ by phenotype, disease-linked clones were relatively rare in peripheral blood. From matched ankylosing spondylitis synovial fluid, disease-linked clones were reportedly recovered at significantly enriched levels.

In TCRdb, the 5' RACE reads were re-called with MiXCR into one record per CDR3 protein. The sample holds about 480,000 distinct CDR3 sequences, under 20% seen once. This clonotype has a handful of counts. Antigen: not known. This receptor was taken from a male donor with ankylosing spondylitis. Sequences were obtained from blood, either unsorted or a sorted T cell fraction (not recorded which). This rearrangement joins TRBV6-5 to TRBJ2-7; D remains unclear. The CDR3 here is CASSYSRKVSYEQYF. In DNA, the CDR3 is TGTGCCAGCAGTTACTCGAGGAAGGTTTCCTACGAGCAGTACTTC.